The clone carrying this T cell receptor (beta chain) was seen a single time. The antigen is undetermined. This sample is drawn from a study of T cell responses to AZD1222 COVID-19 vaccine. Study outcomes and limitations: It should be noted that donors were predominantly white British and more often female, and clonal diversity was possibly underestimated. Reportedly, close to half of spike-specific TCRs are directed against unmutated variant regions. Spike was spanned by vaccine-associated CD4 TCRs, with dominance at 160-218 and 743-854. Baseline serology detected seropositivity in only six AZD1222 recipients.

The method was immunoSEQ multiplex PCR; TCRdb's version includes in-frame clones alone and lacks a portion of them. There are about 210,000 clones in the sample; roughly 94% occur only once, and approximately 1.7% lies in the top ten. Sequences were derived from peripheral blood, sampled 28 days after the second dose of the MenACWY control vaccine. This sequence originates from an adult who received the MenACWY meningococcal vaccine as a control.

The CDR3 is CASSVVGGTGNTIYF. In nucleotides, the CDR3 is TGTGCCAGCAGCGTAGTTGGGGGTACTGGAAACACCATATATTTT. The genes are TRBV9 and TRBJ1-3, with D tentatively TRBD1 (5 bases). Germline V gene lookup returns CDR1 SGDLS and CDR2 YYNGEE. This CDR3 has 15 residues. With 0 bases removed from V and 2 bases from J, the gap between germline ends came to 9 bases.